The present TCR beta chain was sequenced within a study of post-analysis software for immune sequencing data. Study-wide background: Some patients lacked subtype; others had relapsing-remitting, secondary progressive or progressive-relapsing disease.

Points from the study as a whole: The authors found that F measure strongly co-clustered same-batch samples. Roughly five TRBV segments appeared more often in patients than in controls, and TRBV5-6, TRBV5-1 and TRBV20-1 were among these.

This clonotype was found many times. Its antigen is not identified. The length of the CDR3 is 11 residues. The germline gives CDR1 SGHAT, CDR2 FQNNGV. Trimming stripped 6 bases from V and 3 bases from J, with 6 bases between. Libraries were made from TCR beta cDNA, and they carried unique molecular identifiers. From the PCR reads, TCRdb called clonotypes with MiXCR, one entry per CDR3 protein. The profile shows approximately 770,000 distinct CDR3 sequences, 46% of them singletons. The chain links TRBV11-2 to TRBJ2-7; D gene ambiguous. Source material: blood. This clonotype was obtained from a girl aged 5-17 years with multiple sclerosis. CDR3 residues: CASSYNYEQYF. The CDR3 coding sequence is TGTGCCAGCAGTTACAACTACGAGCAGTACTTC.